This T cell receptor (beta chain) derives from a study of T cells after yellow fever vaccination (dated by TCRdb to the late 2010s). Background on the whole study: The SMART-Seq v4 Ultra Low Input RNA kit was used to prepare libraries from fractions with low cell numbers. To follow T-cell clones before and after primary and booster YFV17D yellow fever vaccination, bulk TCR alpha and beta repertoires were sequenced over time. The cohort comprised two healthy male donors, one aged 18 to 29 and one aged 30 to 39 years. Blood samples were taken at several timepoints before and after primary and secondary immunization, and bulk PBMC replicates and cell subsets were isolated.

Study-wide findings and limitations: A small share of clonotypes was detected in both CD4 and CD8 compartments, with the overlap likely arising from convergent recombination. Compared with the primary T-cell response, the secondary T-cell response was weaker but faster, peaking on day 5 rather than day 15. FACS-sorted repertoires could contain abundant contaminating clonotypes from the bulk population, so computational filtering was required. After the booster, most of the clones that had expanded following primary vaccination were detected again (approximately 96% of CD4 and around 88% of CD8), which suggests that memory was broadly maintained. The study included only a couple of donors, which limits how far the findings can be generalized.

Trimming costs V 6 bases and J 0 bases, and their ends lie 10 bases apart. Counted from cysteine to phenylalanine, this CDR3 has 14 amino acids. Of the read, only the CDR3 DNA is kept; its 42 bases are in frame from base 1. CDR1 and CDR2 are read off the germline V gene (reference sequence) as LNHDA and SQIVND. The run used an Illumina NovaSeq 6000. TCR cDNA was synthesized by 5'RACE template switching, which introduced a universal primer site and unique molecular identifiers. Priming of cDNA synthesis was performed from both the TCR alpha and TCR beta constant segments. Library amplification involved two PCR steps, and the second step added sample barcodes and sequencing adapters. Sequencing of libraries was performed on Illumina HiSeq 2500 (2x100 bp) or NovaSeq (2x150 bp). On the study's bioinformatics: MIGEC handled demultiplexing of reads and collapsing into UMI consensus sequences, while MiXCR performed V(D)J alignment. Vaccine-responding clonotypes were defined with edgeR using replicate PBMC samples, requiring FDR below 0.01 and a log2 fold change above 5 up to day 15. CD4 or CD8 identity was assigned to each bulk clonotype according to whether the clonotype was present at higher abundance in the sequenced CD4 repertoire or the sequenced CD8 repertoire. The raw public reads went through TCRdb reprocessing: fastp at Q25, MiXCR clone calling, in-frame beta chains kept. Each CDR3 protein appears once, grouped with its most common genes and DNA. The authors' filters were not applied to this entry. The sample yields about 260,000 distinct CDR3 sequences; about 5.2% were counted once. The top ten clonotypes cover more than 3% of the sample.

The treatment or condition label here, explained by the study, means: live attenuated yellow fever vaccine strain. A standard Ficoll-Paque protocol was used to isolate PBMCs from peripheral blood. Dynabeads CD4 and CD8 positive selection kits were used to isolate the CD4 and CD8 T-cell fractions. TriZol was used to extract RNA from bulk PBMCs, CD4 and CD8 fractions, and dextramer-positive and dextramer-negative fractions. A remark on this clonotype: No antigen is known for it. One base away there is no much larger clone; base qualities are not given.

This material consisted of CD4+ T cells sorted from PBMCs, taken on the day of the yellow fever booster vaccination. The chain is made from TRBV19 and TRBJ2-3; a tentative D match to TRBD2 spans 5 bases. This clonotype was obtained from a man between 18 and 35 years old who received the YFV17D yellow fever vaccine. The CDR3 region reads CASRPWTSTDTQYF. The nucleotide sequence is given as TGTGCCAGTAGACCCTGGACTAGCACAGATACGCAGTATTTT. Reference TRBV19 and TRBJ2-3 genes cover what lies past the CDR3, so the full variable domain is DGGITQSPKYLFRKEGQNVTLSCEQNLNHDAMYWYRQDPGQGLRLIYYSQIVNDFQKGDIAEGYSVSREKKESFPLTVTSAQKNPTAFYLCASRPWTSTDTQYFGPGTRLTVL.